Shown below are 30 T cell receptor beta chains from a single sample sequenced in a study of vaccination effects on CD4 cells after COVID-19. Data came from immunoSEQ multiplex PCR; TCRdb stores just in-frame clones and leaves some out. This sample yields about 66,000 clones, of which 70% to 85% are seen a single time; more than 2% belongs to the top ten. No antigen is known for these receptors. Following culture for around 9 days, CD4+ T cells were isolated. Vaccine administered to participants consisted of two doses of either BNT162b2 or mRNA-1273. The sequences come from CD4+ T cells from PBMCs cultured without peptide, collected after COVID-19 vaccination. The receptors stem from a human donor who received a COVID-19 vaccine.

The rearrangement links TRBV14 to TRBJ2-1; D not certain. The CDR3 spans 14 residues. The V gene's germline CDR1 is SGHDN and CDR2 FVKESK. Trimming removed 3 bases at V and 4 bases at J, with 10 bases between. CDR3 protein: CASSHNLHYNEQFF. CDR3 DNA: TGTGCCAGCAGCCATAATCTCCATTACAATGAGCAGTTCTTC.

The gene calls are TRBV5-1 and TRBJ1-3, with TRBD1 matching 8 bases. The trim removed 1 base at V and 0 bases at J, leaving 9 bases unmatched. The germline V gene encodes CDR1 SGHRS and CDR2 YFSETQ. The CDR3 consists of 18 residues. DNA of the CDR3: TGCGCCAGCAGCTTGACAGGGGGAAGGGGAGGCTCTGGAAACACCATATATTTT. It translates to CASSLTGGRGGSGNTIYF.

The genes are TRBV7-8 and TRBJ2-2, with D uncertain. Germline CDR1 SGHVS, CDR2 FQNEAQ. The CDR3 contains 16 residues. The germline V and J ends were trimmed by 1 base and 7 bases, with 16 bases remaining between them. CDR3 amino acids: CASSLVSPQSGGELFF. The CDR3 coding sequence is TGTGCCAGCAGCTTAGTTAGCCCTCAAAGTGGCGGGGAGCTGTTTTTT.

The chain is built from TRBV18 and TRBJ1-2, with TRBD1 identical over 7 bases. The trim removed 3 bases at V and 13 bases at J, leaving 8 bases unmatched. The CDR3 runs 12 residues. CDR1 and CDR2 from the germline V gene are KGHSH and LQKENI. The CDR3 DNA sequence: TGTGCCAGCTCACCTCAGACAGGGTCGGCCACCTTC. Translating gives CASSPQTGSATF.

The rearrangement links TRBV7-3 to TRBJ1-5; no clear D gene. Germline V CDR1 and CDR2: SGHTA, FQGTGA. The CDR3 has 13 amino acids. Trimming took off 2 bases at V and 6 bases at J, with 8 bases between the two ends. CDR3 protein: CASSLGSGQPQHF. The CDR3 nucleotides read TGTGCCAGCAGCTTAGGGAGCGGTCAGCCCCAGCATTTT.

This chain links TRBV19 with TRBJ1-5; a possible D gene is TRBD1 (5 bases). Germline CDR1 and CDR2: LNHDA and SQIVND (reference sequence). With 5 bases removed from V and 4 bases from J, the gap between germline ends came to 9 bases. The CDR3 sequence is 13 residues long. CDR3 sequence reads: CASSWTTNQPQHF. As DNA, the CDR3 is TGTGCCAGTAGTTGGACAACGAATCAGCCCCAGCATTTT.

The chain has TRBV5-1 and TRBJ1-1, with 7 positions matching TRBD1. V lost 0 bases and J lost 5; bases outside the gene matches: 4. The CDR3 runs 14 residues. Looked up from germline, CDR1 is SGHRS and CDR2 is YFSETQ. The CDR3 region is CASSLGQGTTEAFF. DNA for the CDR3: TGCGCCAGCAGCTTGGGACAGGGAACGACTGAAGCTTTCTTT.

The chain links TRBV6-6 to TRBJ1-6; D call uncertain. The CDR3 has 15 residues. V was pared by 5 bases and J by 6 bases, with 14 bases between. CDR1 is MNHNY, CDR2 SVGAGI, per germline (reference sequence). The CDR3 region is CASSTPARFNSPLHF. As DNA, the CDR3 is TGTGCCAGCAGTACCCCAGCCAGGTTTAATTCACCCCTCCACTTT.

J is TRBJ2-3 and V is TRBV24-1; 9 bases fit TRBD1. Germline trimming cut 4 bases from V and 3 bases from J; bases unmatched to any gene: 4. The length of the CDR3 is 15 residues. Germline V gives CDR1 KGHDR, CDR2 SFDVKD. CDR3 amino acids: CATSDPGTGTDTQYF. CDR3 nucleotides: TGTGCCACCAGTGACCCCGGGACAGGGACAGATACGCAGTATTTT.

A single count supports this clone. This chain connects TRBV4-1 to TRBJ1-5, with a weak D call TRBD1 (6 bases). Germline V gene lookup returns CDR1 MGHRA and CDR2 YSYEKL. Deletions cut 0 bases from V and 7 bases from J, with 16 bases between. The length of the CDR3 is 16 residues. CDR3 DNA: TGCGCCAGCAGCCAAGATACCACAGGGTCAAGGCAGCCCCAGCATTTT. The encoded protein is CASSQDTTGSRQPQHF.

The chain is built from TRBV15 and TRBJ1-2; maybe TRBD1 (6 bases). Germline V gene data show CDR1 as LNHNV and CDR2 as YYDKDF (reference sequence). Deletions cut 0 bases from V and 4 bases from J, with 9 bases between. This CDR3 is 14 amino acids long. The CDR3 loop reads CATSRDQGTYGYTF. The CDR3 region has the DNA TGTGCCACCAGCAGAGATCAGGGGACCTATGGCTACACCTTC.

CDR3 DNA sequence: TGCGCCAGCAGCTTGGTTCCAGGGTATGAAAAACTGTTTTTT. Its translation is CASSLVPGYEKLFF. The rearrangement joins TRBV5-1 to TRBJ1-4; weak D call: TRBD1 (5 bases). The CDR3 has 14 amino acids. V lost 0 bases and J lost 6, with 9 bases in between. Germline lookup yields CDR1 SGHRS and CDR2 YFSETQ. Combining the CDR3 with reference TRBV5-1 and TRBJ1-4 gives the whole variable domain KAGVTQTPRYLIKTRGQQVTLSCSPISGHRSVSWYQQTPGQGLQFLFEYFSETQRNKGNFPGRFSGRQFSNSRSEMNVSTLELGDSALYLCASSLVPGYEKLFFGSGTQLSVL.

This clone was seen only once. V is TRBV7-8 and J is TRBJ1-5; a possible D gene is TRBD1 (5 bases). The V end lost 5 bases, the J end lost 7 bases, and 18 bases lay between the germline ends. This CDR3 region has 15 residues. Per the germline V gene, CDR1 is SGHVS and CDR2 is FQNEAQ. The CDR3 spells CASSPRGGSGQPQHF. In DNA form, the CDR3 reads TGTGCCAGCAGCCCCCGGGGGGGGAGTGGACAGCCCCAGCATTTT.

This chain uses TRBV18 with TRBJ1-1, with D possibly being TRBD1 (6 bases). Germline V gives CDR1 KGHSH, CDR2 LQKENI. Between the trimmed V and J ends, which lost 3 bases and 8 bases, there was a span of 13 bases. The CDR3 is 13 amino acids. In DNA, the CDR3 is TGTGCCAGCTCACCCACAGGGAAAAAGGAAGCTTTCTTT. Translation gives CASSPTGKKEAFF.

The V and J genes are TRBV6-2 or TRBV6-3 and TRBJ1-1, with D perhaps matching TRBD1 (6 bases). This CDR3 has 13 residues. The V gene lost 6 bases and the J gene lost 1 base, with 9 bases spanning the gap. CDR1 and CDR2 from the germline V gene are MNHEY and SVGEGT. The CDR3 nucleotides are TGTGCCAGCAGCCTACAGGGGAACACTGAAGCTTTCTTT. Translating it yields CASSLQGNTEAFF.

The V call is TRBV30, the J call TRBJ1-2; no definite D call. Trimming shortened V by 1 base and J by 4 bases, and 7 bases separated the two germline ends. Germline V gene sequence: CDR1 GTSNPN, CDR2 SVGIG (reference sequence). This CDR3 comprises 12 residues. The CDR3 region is CAWSDRIYGYTF. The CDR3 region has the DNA TGTGCCTGGAGTGATCGGATCTATGGCTACACCTTC.

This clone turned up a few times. CDR3 in DNA: TGCAGCGTACAAAACCAGGGGGGCGAGCAGTACGTC. Residues: CSVQNQGGEQYV. V usage is TRBV29-1 and J usage is TRBJ2-7; D is possibly TRBD1 (7 bases). The CDR3 length is 12 residues. CDR1 and CDR2 (germline): SQVTM, ANQGSEA. Deletions cut 6 bases from V and 6 bases from J, with 15 bases between.

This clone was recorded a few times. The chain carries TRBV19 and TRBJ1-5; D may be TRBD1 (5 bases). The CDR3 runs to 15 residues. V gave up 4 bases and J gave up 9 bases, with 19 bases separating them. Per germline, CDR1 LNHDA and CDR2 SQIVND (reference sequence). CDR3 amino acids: CASSKGGAGDRPQHF. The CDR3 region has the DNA TGTGCCAGTAGTAAGGGCGGGGCCGGGGATCGGCCCCAGCATTTT.

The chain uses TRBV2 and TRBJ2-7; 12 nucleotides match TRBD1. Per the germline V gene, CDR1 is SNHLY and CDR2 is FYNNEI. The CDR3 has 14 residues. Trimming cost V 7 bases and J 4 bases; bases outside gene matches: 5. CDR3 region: CASTRDRGPYEQYV. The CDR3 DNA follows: TGTGCCAGCACTAGGGACAGGGGGCCGTACGAGCAGTACGTC.

CDR3 sequence (DNA): TGTGCCAGCAGCTCACCTACGGGACAGGGAACGCAGTATTTT. This gives the protein CASSSPTGQGTQYF. The chain couples TRBV7-8 to TRBJ2-3; TRBD1 aligns across 9 bases. Unmatched junction bases numbered 8, after V lost 4 bases and J lost 9 bases. The germline V gene encodes CDR1 SGHVS and CDR2 FQNEAQ. The CDR3 covers 14 residues.

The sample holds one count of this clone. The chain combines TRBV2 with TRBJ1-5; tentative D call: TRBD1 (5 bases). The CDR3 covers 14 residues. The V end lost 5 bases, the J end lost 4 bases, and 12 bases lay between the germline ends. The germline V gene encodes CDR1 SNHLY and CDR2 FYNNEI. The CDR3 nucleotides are TGTGCCAGCAGTAGGGGAGGCCGAAATCAGCCCCAGCATTTT. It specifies CASSRGGRNQPQHF.

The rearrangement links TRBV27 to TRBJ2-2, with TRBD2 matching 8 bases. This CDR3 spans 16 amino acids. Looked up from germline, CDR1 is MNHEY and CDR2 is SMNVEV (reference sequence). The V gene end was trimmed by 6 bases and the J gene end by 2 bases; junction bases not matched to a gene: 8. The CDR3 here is CASSSGRGDNTGELFF. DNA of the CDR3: TGTGCCAGCAGCTCGGGGCGGGGGGATAACACCGGGGAGCTGTTTTTT.

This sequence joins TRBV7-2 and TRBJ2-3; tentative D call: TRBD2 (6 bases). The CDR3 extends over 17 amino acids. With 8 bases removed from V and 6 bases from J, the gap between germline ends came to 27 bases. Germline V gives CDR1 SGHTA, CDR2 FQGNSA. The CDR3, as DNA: TGTGCCAGCCGCCCTTCATTCGGGACTCCGTCGGGGGATACGCAGTATTTT. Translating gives CASRPSFGTPSGDTQYF.

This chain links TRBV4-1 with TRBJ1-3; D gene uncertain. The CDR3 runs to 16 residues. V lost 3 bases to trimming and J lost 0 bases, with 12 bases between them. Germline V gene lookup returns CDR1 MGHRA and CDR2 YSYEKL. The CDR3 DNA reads TGCGCCAGCAGCCAGGGAGACGGAATCTCTGGAAACACCATATATTTT. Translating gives CASSQGDGISGNTIYF.

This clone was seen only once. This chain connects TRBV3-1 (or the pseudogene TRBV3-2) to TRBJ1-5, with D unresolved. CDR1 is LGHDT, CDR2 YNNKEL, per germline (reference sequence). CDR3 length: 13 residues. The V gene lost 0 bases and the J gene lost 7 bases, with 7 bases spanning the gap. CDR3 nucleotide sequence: TGTGCCAGCAGCCAAGATGGGAGGCAGCCCCAGCATTTT. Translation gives CASSQDGRQPQHF.

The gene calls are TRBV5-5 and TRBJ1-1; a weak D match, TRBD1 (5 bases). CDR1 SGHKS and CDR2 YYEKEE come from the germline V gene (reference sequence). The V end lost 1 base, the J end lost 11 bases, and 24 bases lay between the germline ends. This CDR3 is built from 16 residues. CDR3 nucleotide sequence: TGTGCCAGCAGCTTGACCGGGACCCTCTCCCTGGTTGCCGCTTTCTTT. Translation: CASSLTGTLSLVAAFF.

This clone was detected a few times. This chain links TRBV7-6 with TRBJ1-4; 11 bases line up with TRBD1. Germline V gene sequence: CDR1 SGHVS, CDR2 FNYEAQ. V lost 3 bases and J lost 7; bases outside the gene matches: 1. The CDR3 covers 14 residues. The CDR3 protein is CASSLGTGGEKLFF. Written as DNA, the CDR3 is TGTGCCAGCAGCTTGGGGACAGGGGGTGAAAAACTGTTTTTT.

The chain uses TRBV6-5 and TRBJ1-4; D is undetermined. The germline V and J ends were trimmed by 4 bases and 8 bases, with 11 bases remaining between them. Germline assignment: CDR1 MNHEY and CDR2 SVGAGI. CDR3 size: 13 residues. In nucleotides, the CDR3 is TGTGCCAGCAGTTTGGGGTTGGGCGAAAAACTGTTTTTT. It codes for CASSLGLGEKLFF.

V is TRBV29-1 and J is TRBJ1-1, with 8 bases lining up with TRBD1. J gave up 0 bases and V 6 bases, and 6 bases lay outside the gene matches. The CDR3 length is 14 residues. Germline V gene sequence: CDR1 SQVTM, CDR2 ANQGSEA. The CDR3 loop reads CSVSDRGLNTEAFF. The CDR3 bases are TGCAGCGTCAGCGACAGGGGATTGAACACTGAAGCTTTCTTT.

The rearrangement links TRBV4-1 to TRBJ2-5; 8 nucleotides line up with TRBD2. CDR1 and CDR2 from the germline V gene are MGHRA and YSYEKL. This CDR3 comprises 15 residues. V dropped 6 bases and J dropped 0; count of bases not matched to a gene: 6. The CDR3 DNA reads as TGCGCCAGCAGGAAGCGGGGGCAGAACCAAGAGACCCAGTACTTC. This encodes CASRKRGQNQETQYF.